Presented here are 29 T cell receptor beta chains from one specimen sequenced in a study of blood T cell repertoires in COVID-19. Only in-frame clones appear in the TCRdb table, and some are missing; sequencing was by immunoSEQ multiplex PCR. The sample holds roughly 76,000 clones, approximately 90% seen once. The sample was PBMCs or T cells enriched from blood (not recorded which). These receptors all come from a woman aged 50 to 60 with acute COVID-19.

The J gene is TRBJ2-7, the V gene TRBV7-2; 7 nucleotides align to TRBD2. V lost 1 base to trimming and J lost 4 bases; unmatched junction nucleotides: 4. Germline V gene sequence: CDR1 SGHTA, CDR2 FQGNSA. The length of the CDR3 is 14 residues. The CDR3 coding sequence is TGTGCCAGCAGCTTAGGCGGGAGAGGGTACGAGCAGTACTTC. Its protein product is CASSLGGRGYEQYF. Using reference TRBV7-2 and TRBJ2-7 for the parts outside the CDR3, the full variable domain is GAGVSQSPSNKVTEKGKDVELRCDPISGHTALYWYRQSLGQGLEFLIYFQGNSAPDKSGLPSDRFSAERTGGSVSTLTIQRTQQEDSAVYLCASSLGGRGYEQYFGPGTRLTVT.

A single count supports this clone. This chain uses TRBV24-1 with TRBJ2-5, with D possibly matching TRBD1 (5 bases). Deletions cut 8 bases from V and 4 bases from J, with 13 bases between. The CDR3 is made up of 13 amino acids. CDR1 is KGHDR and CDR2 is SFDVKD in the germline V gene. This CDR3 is CATTSGQAETQYF. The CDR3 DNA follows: TGTGCCACCACCTCCGGACAAGCAGAGACCCAGTACTTC.

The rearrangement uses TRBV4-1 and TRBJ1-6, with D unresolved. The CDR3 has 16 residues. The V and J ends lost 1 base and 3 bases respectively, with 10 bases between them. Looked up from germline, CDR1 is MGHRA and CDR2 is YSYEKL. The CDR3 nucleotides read TGCGCCAGCAGCCAAGCGGGAATGGGCTATAATTCACCCCTCCACTTT. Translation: CASSQAGMGYNSPLHF.

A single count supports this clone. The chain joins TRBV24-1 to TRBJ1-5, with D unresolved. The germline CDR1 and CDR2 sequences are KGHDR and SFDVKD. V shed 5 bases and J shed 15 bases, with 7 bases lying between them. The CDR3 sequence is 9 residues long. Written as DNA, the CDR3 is TGTGCCACCAGTGTCCGGGTGCATTTT. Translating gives CATSVRVHF.

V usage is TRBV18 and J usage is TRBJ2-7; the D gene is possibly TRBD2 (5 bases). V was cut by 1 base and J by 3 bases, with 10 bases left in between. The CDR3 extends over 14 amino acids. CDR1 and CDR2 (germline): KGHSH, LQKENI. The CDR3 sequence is CASSPRVEGYEQYF. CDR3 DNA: TGTGCCAGCTCACCACGTGTCGAGGGCTACGAGCAGTACTTC.

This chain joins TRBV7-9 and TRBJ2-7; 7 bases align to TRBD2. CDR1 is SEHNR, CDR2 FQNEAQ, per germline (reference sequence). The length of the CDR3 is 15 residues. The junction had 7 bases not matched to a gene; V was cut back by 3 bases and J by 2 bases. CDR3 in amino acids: CASSFFGGGTYEQYF. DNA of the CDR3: TGTGCCAGCAGCTTTTTCGGGGGAGGGACCTACGAGCAGTACTTC.

DNA of the CDR3: TGTGCTAGTGGGACAGGGAACTCCTACAATGAGCAGTTCTTC. Amino acids: CASGTGNSYNEQFF. The V gene is TRBV12-5, the J gene TRBJ2-1; 7 positions match TRBD1. Germline values: CDR1 LGHNT, CDR2 FRNRAP. V lost 6 bases and J lost 0; bases outside the gene matches: 2. The CDR3 is 14 residues long. Using reference TRBV12-5 and TRBJ2-1 for the parts outside the CDR3, the full variable domain is DARVTQTPRHKVTEMGQEVTMRCQPILGHNTVFWYRQTMMQGLELLAYFRNRAPLDDSGMPKDRFSAEMPDATLATLKIQPSEPRDSAVYFCASGTGNSYNEQFFGPGTRLTVL.

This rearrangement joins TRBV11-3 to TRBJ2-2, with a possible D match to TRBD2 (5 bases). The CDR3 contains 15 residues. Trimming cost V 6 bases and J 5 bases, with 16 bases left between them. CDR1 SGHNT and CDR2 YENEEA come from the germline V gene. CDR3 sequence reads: CASSYHSGVTGELFF. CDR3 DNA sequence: TGTGCCAGCAGTTATCACAGCGGAGTGACCGGGGAGCTGTTTTTT.

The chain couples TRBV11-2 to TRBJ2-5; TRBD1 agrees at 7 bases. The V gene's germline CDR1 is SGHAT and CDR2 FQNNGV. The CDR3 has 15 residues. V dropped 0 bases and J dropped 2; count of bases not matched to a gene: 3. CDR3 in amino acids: CASSLELGQQETQYF. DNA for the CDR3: TGTGCCAGCAGCTTAGAGTTGGGACAGCAAGAGACCCAGTACTTC. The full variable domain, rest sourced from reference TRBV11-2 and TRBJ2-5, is EAGVAQSPRYKIIEKRQSVAFWCNPISGHATLYWYQQILGQGPKLLIQFQNNGVVDDSQLPKDRFSAERLKGVDSTLKIQPAKLEDSAVYLCASSLELGQQETQYFGPGTRLLVL.

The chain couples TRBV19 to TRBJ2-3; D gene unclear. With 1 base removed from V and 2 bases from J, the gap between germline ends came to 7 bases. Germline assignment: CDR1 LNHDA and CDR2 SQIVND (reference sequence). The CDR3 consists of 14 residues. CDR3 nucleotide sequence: TGTGCCAGTAGTATAGTAATAGACACAGATACGCAGTATTTT. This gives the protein CASSIVIDTDTQYF.

The CDR3: CASLECAERDEQYF. CDR3 DNA sequence: TGTGCCAGTTTAGAGTGTGCCGAACGTGACGAGCAGTACTTC. The chain is built from TRBV21-1 and TRBJ2-7; no DNA check was done on the table's D call, TRBD2. TRBV21-1 counts as a pseudogene. CDR3 size: 14 residues.

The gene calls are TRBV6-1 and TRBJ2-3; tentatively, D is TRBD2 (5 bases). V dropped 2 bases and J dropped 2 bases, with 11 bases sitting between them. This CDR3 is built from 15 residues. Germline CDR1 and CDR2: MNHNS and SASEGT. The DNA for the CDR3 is TGTGCCAGCAGTGAAAACAGCGGTATCACAGATACGCAGTATTTT. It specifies CASSENSGITDTQYF.

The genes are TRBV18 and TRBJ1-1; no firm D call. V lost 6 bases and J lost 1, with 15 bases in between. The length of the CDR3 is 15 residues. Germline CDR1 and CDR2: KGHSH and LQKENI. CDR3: CASSPGSGENTEAFF. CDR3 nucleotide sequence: TGTGCCAGCTCGCCCGGTTCTGGAGAGAACACTGAAGCTTTCTTT.

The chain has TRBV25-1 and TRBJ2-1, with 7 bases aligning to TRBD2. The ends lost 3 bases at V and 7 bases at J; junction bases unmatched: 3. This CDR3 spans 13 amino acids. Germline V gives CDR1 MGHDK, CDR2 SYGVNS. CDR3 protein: CASSEAGDNEQFF. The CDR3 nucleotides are TGTGCCAGCAGTGAGGCGGGGGATAATGAGCAGTTCTTC.

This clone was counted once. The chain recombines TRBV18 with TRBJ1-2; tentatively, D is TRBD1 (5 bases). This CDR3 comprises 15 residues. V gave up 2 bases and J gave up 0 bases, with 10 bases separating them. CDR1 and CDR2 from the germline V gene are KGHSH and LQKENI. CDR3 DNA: TGTGCCAGCTCACCAGGGGGGTACGCTAACTATGGCTACACCTTC. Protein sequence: CASSPGGYANYGYTF.

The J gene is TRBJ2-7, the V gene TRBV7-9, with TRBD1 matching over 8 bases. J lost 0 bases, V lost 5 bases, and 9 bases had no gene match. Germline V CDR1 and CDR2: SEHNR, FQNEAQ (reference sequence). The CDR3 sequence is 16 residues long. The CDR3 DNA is TGTGCCAGCAGCAAAGCAACAGGGGGAAGCTCCTACGAGCAGTACTTC. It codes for CASSKATGGSSYEQYF.

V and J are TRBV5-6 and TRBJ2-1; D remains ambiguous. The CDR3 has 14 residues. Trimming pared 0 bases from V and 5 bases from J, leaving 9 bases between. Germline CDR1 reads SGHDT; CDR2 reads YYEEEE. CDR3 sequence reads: CASSLVSVNNEQFF. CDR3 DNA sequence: TGTGCCAGCAGCTTGGTGTCAGTAAACAATGAGCAGTTCTTC.

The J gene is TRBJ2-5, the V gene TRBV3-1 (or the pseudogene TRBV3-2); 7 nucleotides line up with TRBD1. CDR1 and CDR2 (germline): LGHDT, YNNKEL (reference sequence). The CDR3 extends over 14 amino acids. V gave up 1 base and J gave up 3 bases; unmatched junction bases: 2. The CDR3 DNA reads TGTGCCAGCAGCCAAGCCGGGACAGAAGAGACCCAGTACTTC. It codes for CASSQAGTEETQYF.

This CDR3 is CASSYPPTGGKAKNIQYF. Written as DNA, the CDR3 is TGTGCCAGCAGTTACCCCCCGACAGGGGGCAAGGCCAAAAACATTCAGTACTTC. J is TRBJ2-4 and V is TRBV6-2 or TRBV6-3, with TRBD1 identical over 10 bases. V was clipped by 2 bases and J by 1 base; unmatched bases: 8. Germline values: CDR1 MNHEY, CDR2 SVGEGT. The CDR3 length is 18 residues.

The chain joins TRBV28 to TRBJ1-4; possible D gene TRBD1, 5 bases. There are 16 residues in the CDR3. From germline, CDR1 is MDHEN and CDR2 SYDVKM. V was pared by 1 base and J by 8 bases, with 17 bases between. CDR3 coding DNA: TGTGCCAGCAGTTTATTGGGGGGAGCGACGGGGGAAAAACTGTTTTTT. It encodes CASSLLGGATGEKLFF.

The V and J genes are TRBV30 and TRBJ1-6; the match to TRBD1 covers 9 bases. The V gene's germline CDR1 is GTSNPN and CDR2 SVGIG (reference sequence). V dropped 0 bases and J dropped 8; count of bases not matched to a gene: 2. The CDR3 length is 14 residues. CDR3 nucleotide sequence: TGTGCCTGGAGTGTCAGGGACAGGGATTCACCCCTCCACTTT. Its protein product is CAWSVRDRDSPLHF.

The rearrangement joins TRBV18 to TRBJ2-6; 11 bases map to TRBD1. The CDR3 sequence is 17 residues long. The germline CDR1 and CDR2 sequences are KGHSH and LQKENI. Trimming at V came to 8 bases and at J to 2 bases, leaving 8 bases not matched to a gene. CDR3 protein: CASPRPGQGAGANVLTF. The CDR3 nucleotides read TGTGCCAGCCCCCGACCGGGACAGGGGGCTGGGGCCAACGTCCTGACTTTC.

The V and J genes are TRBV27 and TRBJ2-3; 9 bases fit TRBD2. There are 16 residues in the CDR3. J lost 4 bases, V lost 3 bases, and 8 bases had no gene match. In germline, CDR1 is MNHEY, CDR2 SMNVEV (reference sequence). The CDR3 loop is CASSFRKREVPDTQYF. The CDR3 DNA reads TGTGCCAGCAGTTTCCGAAAGCGGGAGGTCCCAGATACGCAGTATTTT.

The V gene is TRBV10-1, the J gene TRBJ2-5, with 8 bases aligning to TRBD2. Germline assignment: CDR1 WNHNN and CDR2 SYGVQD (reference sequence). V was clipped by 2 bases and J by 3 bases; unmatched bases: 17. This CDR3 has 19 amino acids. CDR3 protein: CASSEEAATSVSSKETQYF. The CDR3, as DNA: TGCGCCAGCAGTGAGGAGGCAGCGACTAGCGTTTCCTCGAAAGAGACCCAGTACTTC.

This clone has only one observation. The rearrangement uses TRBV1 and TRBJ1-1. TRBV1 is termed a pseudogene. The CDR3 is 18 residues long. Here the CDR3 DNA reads TGCACCAGCAGCCAAGAGCCCTTTCTAGGCCTGAAGGACACTGAAGCTTTCTTT. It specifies CTSSQEPFLGLKDTEAFF.

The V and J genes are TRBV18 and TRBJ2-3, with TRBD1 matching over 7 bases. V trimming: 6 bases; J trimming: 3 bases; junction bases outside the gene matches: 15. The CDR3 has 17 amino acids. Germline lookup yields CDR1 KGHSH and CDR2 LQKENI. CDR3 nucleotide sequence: TGTGCCAGCTCGCCTCCTCGACAGGGTCGGAGGACAGATACGCAGTATTTT. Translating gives CASSPPRQGRRTDTQYF.

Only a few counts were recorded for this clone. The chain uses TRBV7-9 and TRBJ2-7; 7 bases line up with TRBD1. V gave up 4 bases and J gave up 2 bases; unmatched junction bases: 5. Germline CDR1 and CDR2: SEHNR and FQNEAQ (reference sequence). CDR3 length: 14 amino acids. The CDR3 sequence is CASSSSGQTYEQYF. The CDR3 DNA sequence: TGTGCCAGCAGCTCCTCGGGACAGACCTACGAGCAGTACTTC. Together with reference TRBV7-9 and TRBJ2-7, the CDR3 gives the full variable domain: DTGVSQNPRHKITKRGQNVTFRCDPISEHNRLYWYRQTLGQGPEFLTYFQNEAQLEKSRLLSDRFSAERPKGSFSTLEIQRTEQGDSAMYLCASSSSGQTYEQYFGPGTRLTVT.

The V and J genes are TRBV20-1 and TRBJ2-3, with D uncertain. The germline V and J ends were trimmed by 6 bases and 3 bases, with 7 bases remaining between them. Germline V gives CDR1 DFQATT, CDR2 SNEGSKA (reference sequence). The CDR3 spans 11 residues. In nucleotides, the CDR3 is TGCAGTGCCCAGTTAACAGATACGCAGTATTTT. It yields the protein CSAQLTDTQYF.

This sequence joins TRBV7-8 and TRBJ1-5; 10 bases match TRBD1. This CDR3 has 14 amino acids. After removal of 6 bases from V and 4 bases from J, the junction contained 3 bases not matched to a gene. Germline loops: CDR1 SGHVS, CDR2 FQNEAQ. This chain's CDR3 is CASSPDRGNQPQHF. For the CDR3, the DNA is TGTGCCAGCAGTCCGGACAGGGGGAATCAGCCCCAGCATTTT.